This record looks at one T cell receptor (beta chain) sequence and its context. Its antigen remains unknown. This specimen belongs to a study of shared clonotypes between healthy human individuals. V was pared by 2 bases and J by 8 bases, with 6 bases of the junction left unmatched. In germline, CDR1 is SGHTA, CDR2 FQGNSA. CDR3 length: 15 amino acids. Authors' processing steps: With immunoSEQ giving junction-only sequences and no quality scores, filtering differed. Sequencing was performed with immunoSEQ multiplex PCR; in TCRdb, only in-frame clones are kept and a portion is missing. That table gives V, J and clone size, and the DNA gave D and trimming. The sample contains roughly 300,000 clones, around 86% of which appear only once. Each of the donors was a healthy adult who was HIV-negative and had not had a recent acute infection or vaccination. Findings and limits, study-wide: Unshared clonotypes carried lower generation probabilities than those common to all four donors.

This chain connects TRBV7-2 to TRBJ1-2; 12 nucleotides agree with TRBD1. The TCR sequence derives from a man between 18 and 29 years old in good health. The sequencing sample was made of memory CD8+ T cells sorted from blood. Subset noted: CD45RO+ cells pooled with CCR7-negative TemRA cells. CDR3 sequence reads: CASSLMGQGARGYTF. The CDR3 DNA follows: TGTGCCAGCAGCTTAATGGGACAGGGGGCGCGCGGCTACACCTTC.